This passage covers 32 T cell receptor beta chains from one sample sequenced in a study of blood T cell repertoires in COVID-19. Clones were read by immunoSEQ multiplex PCR, and TCRdb kept only the in-frame ones, dropping some. The sample holds over 250,000 clones, 70% to 90% seen once. The sample consisted of peripheral blood. The receptors derive from a woman aged 50 to 60 with acute or convalescent COVID-19.

The chain joins TRBV7-9 to TRBJ2-7; TRBD1 aligns across 7 bases. The CDR3 contains 12 residues. Looked up from germline, CDR1 is SEHNR and CDR2 is FQNEAQ (reference sequence). The J segment lost 3 bases and the V segment lost 5 bases, leaving 1 base of the junction unmatched. CDR3 region: CASSGQVYEQYF. The CDR3, as DNA: TGTGCCAGCAGCGGACAGGTCTACGAGCAGTACTTC.

V usage is TRBV9 and J usage is TRBJ2-1, with TRBD2 identical over 11 bases. This CDR3 has 17 amino acids. With 3 bases clipped from V and 0 bases from J, the junction kept 5 bases outside the gene matches. Germline V gene sequence: CDR1 SGDLS, CDR2 YYNGEE. The CDR3 bases are TGTGCCAGCAGCGCCCGGACTAGCGGGCGCTCCTACAATGAGCAGTTCTTC. This gives the protein CASSARTSGRSYNEQFF.

Here the CDR3 reads CASSWAGGNTEAFF. The CDR3 region has the DNA TGTGCCAGCAGCTGGGCGGGGGGGAACACTGAAGCTTTCTTT. This chain uses TRBV7-2 with TRBJ1-1; D might be TRBD1 (5 bases). Deletions cut 4 bases from V and 1 base from J, with 10 bases between. The CDR3 sequence is 14 residues long. Per germline, CDR1 SGHTA and CDR2 FQGNSA.

Only a few counts were recorded for this clone. The chain has TRBV15 and TRBJ2-7, with 9 bases matching TRBD1. This CDR3 is 14 amino acids long. The trim removed 9 bases at V and 5 bases at J, leaving 11 bases unmatched. Germline CDR1 reads LNHNV; CDR2 reads YYDKDF (reference sequence). CDR3 loop: CATRLGTGFHEQYF. CDR3 sequence (DNA): TGTGCCACTAGGCTAGGGACAGGGTTCCACGAGCAGTACTTC. Full variable domain (remainder filled in from reference TRBV15 and TRBJ2-7): DAMVIQNPRYQVTQFGKPVTLSCSQTLNHNVMYWYQQKSSQAPKLLFHYYDKDFNNEADTPDNFQSRRPNTSFCFLDIRSPGLGDTAMYLCATRLGTGFHEQYFGPGTRLTVT.

The rearrangement uses TRBV7-9 and TRBJ2-1, with unresolved D. Trimming shortened V by 5 bases and J by 5 bases, and 7 bases separated the two germline ends. CDR1 and CDR2 from the germline V gene are SEHNR and FQNEAQ (reference sequence). The length of the CDR3 is 12 residues. CDR3 in amino acids: CASSQDNNEQFF. As DNA, the CDR3 is TGTGCCAGCAGCCAAGACAACAATGAGCAGTTCTTC.

The gene calls are TRBV15 and TRBJ1-3; 8 nucleotides match TRBD1. The V gene's germline CDR1 is LNHNV and CDR2 YYDKDF (reference sequence). Germline trimming cut 1 base from V and 0 bases from J; bases unmatched to any gene: 5. The CDR3 is made up of 17 amino acids. The CDR3 spells CATSRVGTGSSGNTIYF. In DNA form, the CDR3 reads TGTGCCACCAGCAGAGTTGGGACAGGTAGCTCTGGAAACACCATATATTTT.

The genes are TRBV24-1 and TRBJ2-1; 9 bases align to TRBD1. The V gene's germline CDR1 is KGHDR and CDR2 SFDVKD. V shed 0 bases and J 8 bases; nucleotides not matched to a gene: 7. CDR3 size: 16 residues. DNA of the CDR3: TGTGCCACCAGTGATTTGCCACAGGGGGCCGATGATGAGCAGTTCTTC. Residues: CATSDLPQGADDEQFF.

The chain is built from TRBV18 and TRBJ2-4; 8 bases are shared with TRBD1. Germline V lookup: CDR1 KGHSH, CDR2 LQKENI. The CDR3 consists of 15 residues. J gave up 1 base and V 8 bases, and 7 bases lay outside the gene matches. This CDR3 is CASPHQGAAKNIQYF. DNA of the CDR3: TGTGCCAGCCCTCACCAGGGGGCGGCCAAAAACATTCAGTACTTC. Full variable domain (rest looked up from reference TRBV18 and TRBJ2-4): NAGVMQNPRHLVRRRGQEARLRCSPMKGHSHVYWYRQLPEEGLKFMVYLQKENIIDESGMPKERFSAEFPKEGPSILRIQQVVRGDSAAYFCASPHQGAAKNIQYFGAGTRLSVL.

V is TRBV5-4 and J is TRBJ2-5; 10 nucleotides align to TRBD2. The V gene end was trimmed by 1 base and the J gene end by 6 bases; junction bases not matched to a gene: 9. Per the germline V gene, CDR1 is SGHNT and CDR2 is YYREEE (reference sequence). This CDR3 has 16 amino acids. CDR3 sequence: CASSLPSGRGGKTQYF. CDR3 DNA sequence: TGTGCCAGCAGCTTGCCCAGCGGGAGGGGTGGTAAGACCCAGTACTTC.

V gene TRBV7-9 combines with J gene TRBJ2-7; TRBD2 aligns across 9 bases. Germline V gene lookup returns CDR1 SEHNR and CDR2 FQNEAQ (reference sequence). This CDR3 has 14 amino acids. J lost 3 bases, V lost 5 bases, and 5 bases had no gene match. The CDR3 DNA reads TGTGCCAGCAGCGTTAGCGGGAGCGACTACGAGCAGTACTTC. Its protein is CASSVSGSDYEQYF.

The J gene is TRBJ2-1, the V gene TRBV4-3, with 8 bases lining up with TRBD2. Germline V gene lookup returns CDR1 LGHNA and CDR2 YSLEER. CDR3 length: 15 residues. Trimming took 1 base from V and 6 from J; bases not matched to a gene: 5. The CDR3 bases are TGCGCCAGCAGCCAAGCGGGAGGGCCGGTCAATGAGCAGTTCTTC. It is translated as CASSQAGGPVNEQFF.

This clone was counted between two and nine times. The genes are TRBV5-1 and TRBJ2-5; 12 bases line up with TRBD1. The V segment lost 4 bases and the J segment 2 bases; nucleotides outside the gene matches: 6. The CDR3 covers 16 residues. Germline V lookup: CDR1 SGHRS, CDR2 YFSETQ. As DNA, the CDR3 is TGCGCCAGCAGCGACCGGGACAGGGGGCGGCAAGAGACCCAGTACTTC. Protein sequence: CASSDRDRGRQETQYF.

The chain joins TRBV5-1 to TRBJ2-7, with 8 positions matching TRBD1. Trimming cost V 5 bases and J 3 bases; bases outside gene matches: 4. CDR1 SGHRS and CDR2 YFSETQ come from the germline V gene. This CDR3 has 13 residues. CDR3 bases: TGCGCCAGCAGTCCAGGGGGCGACTACGAGCAGTACTTC. Amino acids: CASSPGGDYEQYF.

This clone turned up a few times. The V call is TRBV28, the J call TRBJ2-7; maybe TRBD2 (6 bases). Per germline, CDR1 MDHEN and CDR2 SYDVKM. The CDR3 is made up of 16 amino acids. V was pared by 4 bases and J by 6 bases, with 22 bases between. Written as DNA, the CDR3 is TGTGCCAGCAGTTCCCTGGTATCCCTAGCGTTTATCGAGCAGTACTTC. It yields the protein CASSSLVSLAFIEQYF.

V is TRBV27 and J is TRBJ2-7, with 10 bases that match TRBD1. Germline-derived CDR1 and CDR2 are MNHEY and SMNVEV (reference sequence). The CDR3 extends over 14 amino acids. The ends lost 6 bases at V and 3 bases at J; junction bases unmatched: 5. The CDR3 nucleotides read TGTGCCAGCAGCCCGGGACAGGGGCTCTACGAGCAGTACTTC. Amino acid sequence: CASSPGQGLYEQYF.

CDR3 coding DNA: TGTGCCATCAGTGGGGAGACAGGACAGCTGCAAGCTTTCTTT. This sequence encodes CAISGETGQLQAFF. The genes are TRBV10-3 and TRBJ1-1, with D maybe TRBD1 (6 bases). Germline assignment: CDR1 ENHRY and CDR2 SYGVKD. V was pared by 4 bases and J by 9 bases, with 18 bases between. The CDR3 runs 14 residues.

The V and J genes are TRBV7-8 and TRBJ1-4, with D perhaps matching TRBD1 (5 bases). Germline V gives CDR1 SGHVS, CDR2 FQNEAQ. The CDR3 runs 16 residues. Trimming left V 4 bases short and J 7 bases short, with 19 bases between. CDR3 sequence reads: CASSSHIGGKVEKLFF. The CDR3 nucleotides are TGTGCCAGCAGCTCCCACATTGGGGGGAAGGTTGAAAAACTGTTTTTT.

This rearrangement joins TRBV5-1 to TRBJ2-5, with 7 bases matching TRBD1. The ends lost 4 bases at V and 5 bases at J; junction bases unmatched: 8. The CDR3 is made up of 14 amino acids. Germline V gene lookup returns CDR1 SGHRS and CDR2 YFSETQ. CDR3 residues: CASSPRGGYETQYF. The DNA for the CDR3 is TGCGCCAGCAGCCCCCGAGGGGGCTACGAGACCCAGTACTTC.

The V call is TRBV18, the J call TRBJ2-1; 14 bases match TRBD2. The V gene end was trimmed by 4 bases and the J gene end by 13 bases; junction bases not matched to a gene: 9. The length of the CDR3 is 15 residues. The germline CDR1 and CDR2 sequences are KGHSH and LQKENI. The CDR3 DNA follows: TGTGCCAGCTCACTAGGGACTAGCGGGAGCAATGGACAGTTCTTC. Protein product: CASSLGTSGSNGQFF.

The DNA for the CDR3 is TGCGCCAGCAGCCAATCCACAGGGGTTCGGGAGACCCAGTACTTC. Translation gives CASSQSTGVRETQYF. V usage is TRBV4-1 and J usage is TRBJ2-5; TRBD1 matches at 7 bases. With V trimmed by 2 bases and J by 5 bases, 8 bases remained unmatched. Germline V gene data show CDR1 as MGHRA and CDR2 as YSYEKL. There are 15 residues in the CDR3.

The chain recombines TRBV9 with TRBJ2-5; 8 bases agree with TRBD1. CDR3 length: 16 residues. V lost 0 bases and J lost 2; bases outside the gene matches: 6. CDR1 SGDLS and CDR2 YYNGEE come from the germline V gene. The CDR3 loop is CASSVGSQGGQETQYF. CDR3 bases: TGTGCCAGCAGCGTAGGTTCACAGGGGGGTCAAGAGACCCAGTACTTC.

The CDR3 sequence: CASSSTAATWGYTF. The CDR3 region has the DNA TGTGCCAGCTCATCCACGGCGGCGACTTGGGGCTACACCTTC. The V and J genes are TRBV18 and TRBJ1-2; no firm D call. Trimming left V 5 bases short and J 8 bases short, with 18 bases between. The length of the CDR3 is 14 residues. In germline, CDR1 is KGHSH, CDR2 LQKENI. The full variable domain, rest sourced from reference TRBV18 and TRBJ1-2, is NAGVMQNPRHLVRRRGQEARLRCSPMKGHSHVYWYRQLPEEGLKFMVYLQKENIIDESGMPKERFSAEFPKEGPSILRIQQVVRGDSAAYFCASSSTAATWGYTFGSGTRLTVV.

This sequence joins TRBV7-3 and TRBJ1-1; D ambiguous. Germline CDR1 reads SGHTA; CDR2 reads FQGTGA. V was clipped by 4 bases and J by 1 base, with 7 bases between them. The CDR3 covers 13 residues. DNA of the CDR3: TGTGCCAGCAGCTCAACCGGGAACACTGAAGCTTTCTTT. It encodes CASSSTGNTEAFF.

The rearrangement uses TRBV10-3 and TRBJ2-5, with TRBD2 as a possible D gene (5 bases). The length of the CDR3 is 15 residues. Germline loops: CDR1 ENHRY, CDR2 SYGVKD. Trimming pared 5 bases from V and 5 bases from J, leaving 18 bases between. CDR3 sequence: CAISTPREYGETQYF. For the CDR3, the DNA is TGTGCCATCAGTACTCCTAGGGAGTATGGGGAGACCCAGTACTTC.

CDR3 loop: CASSATGLRTGELFF. Here the CDR3 DNA reads TGTGCCAGTAGTGCCACAGGGTTGCGAACCGGGGAGCTGTTTTTT. The chain uses TRBV19 and TRBJ2-2; possible D gene TRBD1, 6 bases. The CDR3 contains 15 residues. V dropped 5 bases and J dropped 5 bases, with 15 bases sitting between them. In germline, CDR1 is LNHDA, CDR2 SQIVND (reference sequence).

This clone was detected once. This chain connects TRBV4-2 to TRBJ1-5; 9 bases align to TRBD1. The CDR3 contains 15 residues. CDR1 and CDR2 (germline): LGHNA, YNFKEQ. The trim removed 7 bases at V and 1 base at J, leaving 5 bases unmatched. The CDR3 spells CASNRGTGSNQPQHF. The CDR3 DNA reads TGTGCCAGCAACCGCGGGACAGGGAGCAATCAGCCCCAGCATTTT.

The chain joins TRBV7-2 to TRBJ1-1, with 7 bases that match TRBD1. CDR3 length: 14 residues. The germline V gene has CDR1 SGHTA and CDR2 FQGNSA. Trimming took 5 bases from V and 4 from J; bases not matched to a gene: 7. CDR3 region: CASSKGQPGTEAFF. DNA for the CDR3: TGTGCCAGCAGCAAGGGACAGCCGGGCACTGAAGCTTTCTTT. The complete variable domain, with remaining parts taken from reference TRBV7-2 and TRBJ1-1, reads GAGVSQSPSNKVTEKGKDVELRCDPISGHTALYWYRQSLGQGLEFLIYFQGNSAPDKSGLPSDRFSAERTGGSVSTLTIQRTQQEDSAVYLCASSKGQPGTEAFFGQGTRLTVV.

The rearrangement joins TRBV7-9 to TRBJ2-7, with a tentative D call TRBD2 (6 bases). Trimming shortened V by 5 bases and J by 2 bases, and 22 bases separated the two germline ends. The CDR3 is 17 residues long. Per the germline V gene, CDR1 is SEHNR and CDR2 is FQNEAQ (reference sequence). The CDR3 region is CASSPLVSSEFTYEQYF. CDR3 in DNA: TGTGCCAGCAGCCCCTTAGTCTCTAGCGAGTTTACCTACGAGCAGTACTTC.

V gene TRBV7-9 combines with J gene TRBJ2-6, with a possible D match to TRBD2 (5 bases). Looked up from germline, CDR1 is SEHNR and CDR2 is FQNEAQ (reference sequence). V gave up 5 bases and J gave up 1 base, with 9 bases separating them. This CDR3 is built from 15 residues. The CDR3, as DNA: TGTGCCAGCAGCCTGAGGGCTTCTGGGGCCAACGTCCTGACTTTC. Encoded protein: CASSLRASGANVLTF.

This chain uses TRBV5-1 with TRBJ2-5, with TRBD2 matching 8 bases. The CDR3 has 14 residues. In germline, CDR1 is SGHRS, CDR2 YFSETQ. Germline trimming cut 6 bases from V and 3 bases from J; bases unmatched to any gene: 7. The CDR3 sequence: CASTPSGSEETQYF. Written as DNA, the CDR3 is TGCGCCAGCACCCCGAGCGGGAGTGAAGAGACCCAGTACTTC.

This chain joins TRBV5-3 and TRBJ2-7, with TRBD1 identical over 7 bases. TRBV5-3 is treated as an ORF (open reading frame) with a function not yet certain. CDR3 length equals 16 residues. J lost 0 bases, V lost 10 bases, and 16 bases had no gene match. CDR3 in DNA: TGTGCCCTTTACGTCGGGACAGAAAAACCCTCCTACGAGCAGTACTTC. Amino acids: CALYVGTEKPSYEQYF.

The V and J genes are TRBV4-3 and TRBJ1-2; D perhaps matches TRBD1 (5 bases). CDR1 is LGHNA and CDR2 is YSLEER in the germline V gene. V lost 0 bases, J lost 4 bases, and 6 bases lay in between. The CDR3 runs 13 residues. Written as DNA, the CDR3 is TGCGCCAGCAGCCAAGAAGGGGTCTATGGCTACACCTTC. Amino acids: CASSQEGVYGYTF.